One and the same sample provided the 23 T cell receptor beta chains below, sequenced in a study of blood T cell repertoires in COVID-19. Data came from immunoSEQ multiplex PCR; TCRdb stores just in-frame clones and leaves some out. The table lists 190,000 or so clones, 86% of them singletons, with roughly 0.78% in the top ten. Sequenced material: peripheral blood. The receptors were sampled from a woman aged 70-85 years with acute or convalescent COVID-19.

The rearrangement joins TRBV7-2 to TRBJ2-7, with 9 bases identical to TRBD2. CDR3 length: 14 residues. V shed 4 bases and J 3 bases; nucleotides not matched to a gene: 4. Per germline, CDR1 SGHTA and CDR2 FQGNSA. The CDR3 DNA follows: TGTGCCAGCAGCTGGCGGGGGGGAGGCTACGAGCAGTACTTC. Translating it yields CASSWRGGGYEQYF.

This sequence joins TRBV2 and TRBJ2-4; 10 bases match TRBD2. Germline CDR1 SNHLY, CDR2 FYNNEI. The J segment lost 0 bases and the V segment lost 1 base, leaving 12 bases of the junction unmatched. The CDR3 is 20 residues long. In nucleotides, the CDR3 is TGTGCCAGCAGTGAAGGTCTAGCGGGAGTCGGGGGTCGAGCCAAAAACATTCAGTACTTC. Translating it yields CASSEGLAGVGGRAKNIQYF.

The chain has TRBV7-3 and TRBJ2-1; 8 bases map to TRBD2. The V and J ends lost 1 base and 6 bases, in that order; junction bases with no gene match: 8. This CDR3 is 16 amino acids long. Per germline, CDR1 SGHTA and CDR2 FQGTGA. The CDR3 region is CASSLNPSGSSNEQFF. CDR3 coding DNA: TGTGCCAGCAGCTTAAACCCAAGCGGGAGTAGCAATGAGCAGTTCTTC.

The rearrangement links TRBV19 to TRBJ2-1; no firm D call. The CDR3 has 14 residues. Germline loops: CDR1 LNHDA, CDR2 SQIVND (reference sequence). V dropped 10 bases and J dropped 5 bases, with 18 bases sitting between them. CDR3 loop: CATRLHEVNNEQFF. The CDR3 DNA is TGTGCCACACGACTTCACGAAGTCAACAATGAGCAGTTCTTC.

This clone has a single count. This sample also contains other DNA sequences that code for the same CDR3. The J gene is TRBJ1-1, the V gene TRBV9; no firm D call. The CDR3 extends over 13 amino acids. V was trimmed by 0 bases and J by 1 base, leaving 4 bases between them. Per the germline V gene, CDR1 is SGDLS and CDR2 is YYNGEE. CDR3 in DNA: TGTGCCAGCAGCGTAGCAGGGAACACTGAAGCTTTCTTT. Its protein product is CASSVAGNTEAFF.

Here the CDR3 reads CASTQGASTDTQYF. The CDR3 DNA is TGCGCCAGCACCCAGGGGGCTAGCACAGATACGCAGTATTTT. The chain employs TRBV4-1 and TRBJ2-3, with 8 nucleotides matching TRBD1. The CDR3 consists of 14 residues. V lost 7 bases and J lost 0; bases outside the gene matches: 3. Germline lookup yields CDR1 MGHRA and CDR2 YSYEKL.

The chain employs TRBV5-6 and TRBJ2-7, with D perhaps TRBD1 (6 bases). This CDR3 has 14 amino acids. Germline V gene data show CDR1 as SGHDT and CDR2 as YYEEEE. V lost 2 bases to trimming and J lost 6 bases, with 15 bases between them. The CDR3 sequence is CASSFYRVKGEQYF. The CDR3 DNA is TGTGCCAGCAGCTTTTACAGGGTTAAAGGCGAGCAGTACTTC.

The chain recombines TRBV7-9 with TRBJ2-1, with TRBD2 identical over 16 bases. The germline gives CDR1 SEHNR, CDR2 FQNEAQ (reference sequence). The CDR3 spans 15 residues. Trimming took 5 bases from V and 10 from J; bases not matched to a gene: 5. The CDR3, as DNA: TGTGCCAGCAGCGGGACTAGCGGGAGGGCCACGGAGCAGTTCTTC. Its protein is CASSGTSGRATEQFF.

J is TRBJ2-5 and V is TRBV7-2, with TRBD2 matching 8 bases. Per the germline V gene, CDR1 is SGHTA and CDR2 is FQGNSA. Losses at the gene ends were 3 bases for V and 4 bases for J; bases not matched to a gene: 4. The CDR3 covers 14 residues. The CDR3 is CASSFFGGGETQYF. The CDR3 nucleotides are TGTGCCAGCAGCTTTTTCGGGGGGGGAGAGACCCAGTACTTC.

J is TRBJ2-7 and V is TRBV12-5; D might be TRBD2 (5 bases). The CDR3 covers 15 residues. Germline CDR1 LGHNT, CDR2 FRNRAP. Between the trimmed V and J ends, which lost 1 base and 2 bases, there was a span of 12 bases. The CDR3: CASGLEEGWAYEQYF. The CDR3 DNA is TGTGCTAGTGGTTTGGAAGAGGGATGGGCCTACGAGCAGTACTTC.

The count of this clone is one. The rearrangement joins TRBV19 to TRBJ2-2; D may be TRBD1 (6 bases). The CDR3 is made up of 17 amino acids. The germline gives CDR1 LNHDA, CDR2 SQIVND (reference sequence). Trimming removed 9 bases from V and 0 bases from J, with 20 bases in between. In DNA, the CDR3 is TGTGCCAGAGAGAGATCATACGGGACACCGAACACCGGGGAGCTGTTTTTT. This translates into CARERSYGTPNTGELFF.

The chain has TRBV5-6 and TRBJ1-1; 10 bases match TRBD1. The V segment lost 2 bases and the J segment 5 bases; nucleotides outside the gene matches: 3. The V gene's germline CDR1 is SGHDT and CDR2 YYEEEE. The CDR3 has 14 residues. As DNA, the CDR3 is TGTGCCAGCAGCTTCCGGGACAGGGGTACTGAAGCTTTCTTT. Protein product: CASSFRDRGTEAFF.

The chain is built from TRBV10-2 and TRBJ2-1, with TRBD2 matching 11 bases. This CDR3 contains 16 residues. Unmatched junction bases numbered 10, after V lost 5 bases and J lost 7 bases. Germline V gene sequence: CDR1 WSHSY, CDR2 SAAADI. The CDR3 here is CASSLTSGSYKNEQFF. The CDR3 DNA sequence: TGCGCCAGCAGTCTAACTAGCGGGAGTTATAAGAATGAGCAGTTCTTC.

This chain connects TRBV7-2 to TRBJ2-7, with D perhaps TRBD1 (6 bases). The CDR3 totals 14 residues. V gave up 5 bases and J gave up 0 bases, with 11 bases separating them. CDR1 is SGHTA and CDR2 is FQGNSA in the germline V gene. Written as DNA, the CDR3 is TGTGCCAGCAGCCCCCACAGGGCCTCCTACGAGCAGTACTTC. This translates into CASSPHRASYEQYF.

The chain links TRBV10-1 to TRBJ1-6; D uncertain. Germline values: CDR1 WNHNN, CDR2 SYGVQD (reference sequence). The CDR3 length is 13 residues. V was trimmed by 5 bases and J by 10 bases, leaving 12 bases between them. This chain's CDR3 is CASSRDFTSPLHF. The CDR3 DNA reads TGCGCCAGCAGTCGTGACTTTACCTCACCCCTCCACTTT.

The gene calls are TRBV5-1 and TRBJ1-1, with 10 bases that match TRBD1. CDR1 SGHRS and CDR2 YFSETQ come from the germline V gene. V shed 0 bases and J 3 bases; nucleotides not matched to a gene: 2. CDR3 length: 15 amino acids. The CDR3 spells CASSLAGTGDTEAFF. The CDR3 nucleotides are TGCGCCAGCAGCTTGGCAGGGACAGGGGACACTGAAGCTTTCTTT.

The J gene is TRBJ1-4, the V gene TRBV5-1; TRBD1 aligns across 7 bases. From germline, CDR1 is SGHRS and CDR2 YFSETQ. After removal of 1 base from V and 2 bases from J, the junction contained 2 bases not matched to a gene. This CDR3 is built from 15 residues. CDR3 amino acids: CASSLMGQTNEKLFF. CDR3 nucleotides: TGCGCCAGCAGCTTGATGGGACAGACTAATGAAAAACTGTTTTTT.

The chain joins TRBV11-3 to TRBJ2-3, with D tentatively TRBD1 (6 bases). The CDR3 totals 15 residues. Deletions cut 1 base from V and 5 bases from J, with 13 bases between. Germline V lookup: CDR1 SGHNT, CDR2 YENEEA. This chain's CDR3 is CASSLGGGRGDTQYF. The DNA of the CDR3 is TGTGCCAGCAGCTTAGGAGGCGGCAGGGGAGATACGCAGTATTTT.

This rearrangement joins TRBV18 to TRBJ2-2; D not resolved. CDR1 and CDR2 (germline): KGHSH, LQKENI. V lost 5 bases and J 0 bases, leaving 10 bases between the germline ends. The CDR3 is made up of 15 amino acids. The CDR3 spells CASSGQNANTGELFF. The DNA for the CDR3 is TGTGCCAGCTCAGGGCAGAACGCGAACACCGGGGAGCTGTTTTTT. Drawing the rest from reference TRBV18 and TRBJ2-2, the complete variable domain is NAGVMQNPRHLVRRRGQEARLRCSPMKGHSHVYWYRQLPEEGLKFMVYLQKENIIDESGMPKERFSAEFPKEGPSILRIQQVVRGDSAAYFCASSGQNANTGELFFGEGSRLTVL.

The genes are TRBV15 and TRBJ1-2; D perhaps matches TRBD1 (6 bases). Germline V gene sequence: CDR1 LNHNV, CDR2 YYDKDF (reference sequence). Trimming left V 5 bases short and J 8 bases short, with 21 bases between. This CDR3 has 15 residues. CDR3 residues: CATSGYRDRLYGYTF. The CDR3 DNA reads TGTGCCACCAGCGGTTACAGGGATCGTCTGTACGGCTACACCTTC.

The V gene is TRBV5-4, the J gene TRBJ1-2; D is uncertain. This CDR3 has 11 residues. Germline CDR1 is SGHNT and CDR2 is YYREEE (reference sequence). The V end was cut by 3 bases, the J end by 4 bases, with 4 bases between. CDR3 region: CASSSGYGYTF. CDR3 bases: TGTGCCAGCAGCTCAGGCTATGGCTACACCTTC.

The J gene is TRBJ2-6, the V gene TRBV6-5, with 7 bases matching TRBD1. With V trimmed by 7 bases and J by 4 bases, 4 bases remained unmatched. The CDR3 runs to 14 residues. CDR1 MNHEY and CDR2 SVGAGI come from the germline V gene. The DNA for the CDR3 is TGTGCCAGCAACGACAGGGCCGGGGCCAACGTCCTGACTTTC. As protein: CASNDRAGANVLTF.

This clone was counted between two and nine times. The chain employs TRBV6-5 and TRBJ1-1; unclear D gene. In germline, CDR1 is MNHEY, CDR2 SVGAGI. The CDR3 is made up of 13 amino acids. The V and J ends lost 8 bases and 0 bases respectively, with 10 bases between them. CDR3 region: CASWRTLNTEAFF. The CDR3 nucleotides are TGTGCCAGCTGGAGGACTTTGAACACTGAAGCTTTCTTT.